The subject of this entry is one TCR beta chain. The study drew donors from healthy Caucasian individuals in Russia aged roughly 6 to 90. The CDR3 spans 14 residues. Trimming stripped 7 bases from V and 3 bases from J, with 18 bases between. Germline CDR1 is SQVTM and CDR2 is ANQGSEA. A second PCR of 7 to 11 cycles used a sample-barcoded 5' primer and a J-beta primer mix. TCRdb passed the 5' RACE reads through MiXCR, listing each CDR3 protein once. Seen here are roughly 1,700,000 distinct CDR3 sequences, about 28% observed once, and the top ten hold 6.5% to 8.5%. The sample comes from a study of blood T cells in healthy people across ages. Looking at the study overall: With template switching, about one barcoded beta molecule was captured per two T cells.

V gene TRBV29-1 combines with J gene TRBJ1-1; weak D call: TRBD1 (6 bases). Sequencing input: blood. The TCR comes from a woman aged 25 to 39 in good health. The CDR3 protein is CSGGAGGLDTEAFF. Here the CDR3 DNA reads TGCAGCGGTGGCGCGGGGGGCTTAGACACTGAAGCTTTCTTT. Full variable domain (outside the CDR3, taken from reference TRBV29-1 and TRBJ1-1): SAVISQKPSRDICQRGTSLTIQCQVDSQVTMMFWYRQQPGQSLTLIATANQGSEATYESGFVIDKFPISRPNLTFSTLTVSNMSPEDSSIYLCSGGAGGLDTEAFFGQGTRLTVV.